A selection of T cell receptor beta chains follows, all from one sample in a study of OX40 agonist ivuxolimab in advanced cancers. The data were produced by immunoSEQ multiplex PCR, yet TCRdb's version contains in-frame clones alone and is incomplete. Among 60,000 to 100,000 clones listed, 94% were seen once. Specimen: CD4+ or CD8+ T cells sorted from blood, collected in a trial of the OX40 agonist ivuxolimab. The receptors were sampled from an adult with an advanced solid tumor such as melanoma, head and neck, liver or kidney cancer. Each CDR3 is given with its conserved first and last residue. Each record gives: V gene, clone size, J gene, D gene, CDR3 DNA, CDR3 protein. A D gene is named only where the DNA matches it firmly. Part of the rows lack a size; the others show once, few, many or a class for expanded clones.

TRBV27	-	TRBJ1-2	TRBD1	TGTGCCAGCAGTTTATCTGGGGGACAGGGTTACGGCTACACCTTC	CASSLSGGQGYGYTF
TRBV29-1	-	TRBJ2-1	-	TGCAGCGCTGAATACAATGAGCAGTTCTTC	CSAEYNEQFF
TRBV12-5	-	TRBJ2-5	-	TGTGCTAGTGGTTTGGGGCCGAATGGGTGGGGGGAGACCCAGTACTTC	CASGLGPNGWGETQYF
TRBV28	once	TRBJ1-5	-	TGTGCCAGCAAAGGGACCTATAGCAATCAGCCCCAGCATTTT	CASKGTYSNQPQHF
TRBV6-5	-	TRBJ1-5	-	TGTGCCAGCAGTTACAGGGTGGGCAATCAGCCCCAGCATTTT	CASSYRVGNQPQHF
TRBV7-9	-	TRBJ2-7	-	TGTGCCAGCAGCTTACCACTAGCACGCGAGCAGTACTTC	CASSLPLAREQYF
TRBV5-6	-	TRBJ1-1	-	TGTGCCAGCAGCTTGCAGCAGGGAATGAACACTGAAGCTTTCTTT	CASSLQQGMNTEAFF
TRBV27	-	TRBJ1-1	-	TGTGCCAGCAGTTTATCAACGAACACTGAAGCTTTCTTT	CASSLSTNTEAFF
TRBV7-9	-	TRBJ1-6	TRBD1	TGTGCCAGCAGCCCCAGGGGACAGGGGCGGCATAATTCACCCCTCCACTTT	CASSPRGQGRHNSPLHF
TRBV4-3	-	TRBJ2-7	-	TGCGCCAGCAGCCAAGCGGACGGATTCTCCTACGAGCAGTACTTC	CASSQADGFSYEQYF
TRBV5-1	-	TRBJ2-1	-	TGCGCCAGCAGATTTACCTACAATGAGCAGTTCTTC	CASRFTYNEQFF
TRBV6-5	-	TRBJ1-1	-	TGTGCCAGCAGTTACTCGACAGCAAACACTGAAGCTTTCTTT	CASSYSTANTEAFF
TRBV4-3	-	TRBJ2-4	-	TGCGCCAGCAGCCAAGGGCCAGGGGGGACTCTAGCCAAAAACATTCAGTACTTC	CASSQGPGGTLAKNIQYF
TRBV19	-	TRBJ2-3	TRBD2	TGTGCCAGTAGTATAGGACTAGCGGGGGGGCCTAGCACAGATACGCAGTATTTT	CASSIGLAGGPSTDTQYF
TRBV28	-	TRBJ2-2	TRBD2	TGTGCCAGCAGTTCTCGACGAAAATGGACTAGCGGGAGAACAAGTAGCACCGGGGAGCTGTTTTTT	CASSSRRKWTSGRTSSTGELFF
TRBV7-6	once	TRBJ2-1	TRBD2	TGTGCCAGCAGCTTAACACTAGCGGGGAGCTCCTACAATGAGCAGTTCTTC	CASSLTLAGSSYNEQFF
TRBV28	-	TRBJ2-7	-	TGTGCCAGCAGTTTAAGCCAGGGATTCTACGAGCAGTACTTC	CASSLSQGFYEQYF
TRBV6-5	-	TRBJ1-1	-	TGTGCCAGCAGTTGGCGGGGCATGAACACTGAAGCTTTCTTT	CASSWRGMNTEAFF
TRBV7-2	-	TRBJ2-5	-	TGTGCCAGCAGCCTGGGACTCGCCGGGGAGACCCAGTACTTC	CASSLGLAGETQYF
TRBV4-1	-	TRBJ2-1	TRBD2	TGCGCCAGCAGACTTAGCGGGGGGTCCCAGGAGCAGTTCTTC	CASRLSGGSQEQFF
TRBV28	-	TRBJ2-6	-	TGTGCCACCGAGGGGGAGCTAGTGGGGGCCAACGTCCTGACTTTC	CATEGELVGANVLTF
TRBV2	-	TRBJ2-7	-	TGTGCCAGCCTACCTCGGGCCGAGTCCTACGAGCAGTACTTC	CASLPRAESYEQYF
TRBV11-2	-	TRBJ2-1	-	TGTGCCAGCAGCTTAGGGAGAGTCGCTCGCTCCTACAATGAGCAGTTCTTC	CASSLGRVARSYNEQFF
TRBV7-9	-	TRBJ2-7	TRBD1	TGTGCCAGCAGCTACCCAGGGACAGCTGACTACGAGCAGTACTTC	CASSYPGTADYEQYF
TRBV28	-	TRBJ1-4	TRBD1	TGTGCCAGTTCCTCCGGGACAGGGGGGGCAACTAATGAAAAACTGTTTTTT	CASSSGTGGATNEKLFF
TRBV29-1	-	TRBJ1-1	TRBD1	TGCAGCGGCAGGACAGGGTCCACTGAAGCTTTCTTT	CSGRTGSTEAFF
TRBV27	-	TRBJ1-5	-	TGTGCCAGCAGTTTTAGGCGGGACAATCAGCCCCAGCATTTT	CASSFRRDNQPQHF
TRBV29-1	-	TRBJ2-7	TRBD1	TGCAGCGTTCTCGCGGACAGGGGATACGAGCAGTACTTC	CSVLADRGYEQYF
TRBV7-9	few	TRBJ2-2	TRBD2	TGTGCCCCGAGCGGCAGCGGGGTCAACACCGGGGAGCTGTTTTTT	CAPSGSGVNTGELFF
TRBV7-2	once	TRBJ1-4	-	TGTGCCAGCAGCTTCCCAGAGGCAACTAATGAAAAACTGTTTTTT	CASSFPEATNEKLFF
TRBV7-2	-	TRBJ1-1	-	TGTGCCAGCAGCCTGGGCTTTGGCCTCACTGAAGCTTTCTTT	CASSLGFGLTEAFF
TRBV9	-	TRBJ2-7	-	TGTGCCAGCAGCGCCGATACCCCTTCAGGGAATTTTGTACCCTACGAGCAGTACTTC	CASSADTPSGNFVPYEQYF
TRBV19	-	TRBJ2-3	-	TGTGCCAGTAGTATTGATCGGGAGACAGATACGCAGTATTTT	CASSIDRETDTQYF
TRBV6-5	-	TRBJ2-7	-	TGTGCCAGCAGTCACGGAGGTGATTCCTACGAGCAGTACTTC	CASSHGGDSYEQYF
TRBV6-5	-	TRBJ2-7	-	TGTGCCAGCAGTTATTGGGGCGAACCTTACGAGCAGTACTTC	CASSYWGEPYEQYF
TRBV11-3	-	TRBJ2-3	TRBD1	TGTGCCAGCAGCAAATACGGACAGGATAGCACAGATACGCAGTATTTT	CASSKYGQDSTDTQYF
TRBV29-1	-	TRBJ1-1	-	TGCAGCGCCGAAGGGGGGGGGAACACTGAAGCTTTCTTT	CSAEGGGNTEAFF
TRBV9	-	TRBJ2-1	TRBD2	TGTGCCAGCAGCACCACCGGGACTAGGTATGGTGAGCAGTTCTTC	CASSTTGTRYGEQFF
TRBV25-1	-	TRBJ1-1	TRBD1	TGTGCCAGCAGTGAAGGACAGGGGGTGAACACTGAAGCTTTCTTT	CASSEGQGVNTEAFF
TRBV27	-	TRBJ1-1	TRBD1	TGTGCCAGCAGTTACTCGTGGACAGGGCTGTTGAACACTGAAGCTTTCTTT	CASSYSWTGLLNTEAFF
TRBV4-1	-	TRBJ2-3	TRBD1	TGCGCCAGCAGCCGGACAGGAGAATACACAGATACGCAGTATTTT	CASSRTGEYTDTQYF
TRBV27	-	TRBJ1-5	TRBD1	TGTGCCAGCAGTTTATCCGCGGCAGGGGGGCAGCCCCAGCATTTT	CASSLSAAGGQPQHF
TRBV4-1	-	TRBJ2-2	TRBD1	TGCGCCAGCAGCCAAATCCCTACAGGGGGCGGGGAGCTGTTTTTT	CASSQIPTGGGELFF
TRBV29-1	-	TRBJ1-2	-	TGCAGCGTTGAAGGGACCCCAGACCATGATTTTTATGGCTACACCTTC	CSVEGTPDHDFYGYTF
TRBV12-5	-	TRBJ1-6	TRBD1	TGTGCTAGTGGTTGGGGACAGGGATATATGTCACCCCTCCACTTT	CASGWGQGYMSPLHF
TRBV7-9	-	TRBJ1-1	-	TGTGCCAGCAGCTCCGCCCGGACGATTATGAACACTGAAGCTTTCTTT	CASSSARTIMNTEAFF
TRBV12-5	-	TRBJ1-2	TRBD1	TGTGCTAGTGGACCCCTCCCCGGGACAGGAAAGGAAACCCTAAATGGCTACACCTTC	CASGPLPGTGKETLNGYTF
TRBV9	-	TRBJ2-2	TRBD1	TGTGCCAGCAGCGTAACCTGGACAGGGGTGGAAACCGGGGAGCTGTTTTTT	CASSVTWTGVETGELFF
TRBV19	-	TRBJ1-1	-	TGTGCCAGCGAGTTCAGGGTTGGCACTGAAGCTTTCTTT	CASEFRVGTEAFF
TRBV7-2	-	TRBJ1-5	TRBD1	TGTGCCAGCAGCTTAGGGACAGGGGGCCTCGAGCCCCAGCATTTT	CASSLGTGGLEPQHF
TRBV4-3	once	TRBJ2-7	TRBD1	TGCGCCAGCAGCCAAGACCCCGGACAGGGGGCCTACGAGCAGTACTTC	CASSQDPGQGAYEQYF
TRBV28	once	TRBJ1-2	-	TGTGCCAGCAGACCCACTCTCTGGAGTGGCTACACCTTC	CASRPTLWSGYTF
TRBV11-2	-	TRBJ2-7	TRBD2	TGTGCCAGCAGCCAGGTCGGGGGGATGGGTTACGAGCAGTACTTC	CASSQVGGMGYEQYF
TRBV10-1	once	TRBJ1-1	-	TGCGCCAGCTCCTGGGGGGCTATCACTGAAGCTTTCTTT	CASSWGAITEAFF
TRBV2	-	TRBJ2-2	TRBD1	TGTGCCAGCAGTGAGCGGGACAGGCCATACACCGGGGAGCTGTTTTTT	CASSERDRPYTGELFF
TRBV11-3	-	TRBJ2-7	TRBD1	TGTGCCAGCAGCCCCCGGGACAGGGAATACGAGCAGTACTTC	CASSPRDREYEQYF
TRBV7-9	-	TRBJ2-7	TRBD1	TGTGCCAGCAGCGACGGACAGGGGAACGAGCAGTACTTC	CASSDGQGNEQYF
TRBV28	-	TRBJ2-5	-	TGTGCCAGCAGTTTCCGGAGGGGGCAAGAGACCCAGTACTTC	CASSFRRGQETQYF
TRBV5-4	few	TRBJ2-1	TRBD2	TGTGCCAGCAGCCCTGAGACTAGCTTGATGGTTAATGAGCAGTTCTTC	CASSPETSLMVNEQFF